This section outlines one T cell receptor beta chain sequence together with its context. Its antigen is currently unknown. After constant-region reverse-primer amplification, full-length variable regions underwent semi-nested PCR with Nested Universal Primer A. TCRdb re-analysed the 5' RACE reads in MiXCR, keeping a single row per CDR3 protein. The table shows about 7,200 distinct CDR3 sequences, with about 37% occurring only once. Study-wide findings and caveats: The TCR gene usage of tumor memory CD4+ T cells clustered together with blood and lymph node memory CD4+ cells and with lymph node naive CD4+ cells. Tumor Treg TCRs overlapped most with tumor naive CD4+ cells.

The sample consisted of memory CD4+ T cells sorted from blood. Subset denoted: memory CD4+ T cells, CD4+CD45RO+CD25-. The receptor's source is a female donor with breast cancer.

CDR3 amino acids: CSATPTIPEQYF. CDR3 nucleotide sequence: TGCAGTGCAACCCCGACTATTCCCGAGCAGTACTTC. The V call is TRBV20-1, the J call TRBJ2-7, with D possibly matching TRBD2 (5 bases). The CDR3 is 12 residues long. Germline assignment: CDR1 DFQATT and CDR2 SNEGSKA (reference sequence). The V and J ends lost 6 bases and 6 bases respectively, with 15 bases between them.